The clone carrying this T cell receptor beta chain was counted only a few times. What it binds is unknown. Trimming stripped 3 bases from V and 8 bases from J, with 13 bases between. CDR1 MDHEN and CDR2 SYDVKM come from the germline V gene. CDR3 size: 13 residues. The data originate from a study of vaccination and CD4 T cells after COVID-19. Across the study: Recovered patients in the cohort numbered six men and four women, two of them Hispanic. Investigators took post-vaccine samples a median about 65 days after dose two, within a range of 14 to 241. Study-level findings and limits: The authors studied relatively few convalescent patients and analyzed no early post-infection timepoints.

Described treatment: roughly 11-day PBMC culture with coronavirus spike peptide pools or control peptides (ViraFEST assay). Peptide-pool expansion of antigen-specific T cells preceded TCR sequencing in ViraFEST. Sequencing of the DNA from cultured CD4+ T cells was carried out with the Oncomine TCR Beta short-read assay. TCRdb ran MiXCR on the PCR reads and lists one entry per CDR3 protein. This sample has around 18,000 distinct CDR3 sequences, with about 75% found just once. This receptor was identified in a human donor who had recovered from COVID-19. Specimen: CD4+ T cells from blood, cultured in vitro. The rearrangement links TRBV28 to TRBJ1-2, with D uncertain. The CDR3 region is CASSLRVIGGYTF. For the CDR3, the DNA is TGTGCCAGCAGTTTGAGGGTTATAGGAGGCTACACCTTC.